Each of the 23 T cell receptor beta chains below was sequenced from the same sample in a study of beta chain features in type 1 diabetes. Study outcomes and limitations: The study found moderately but significantly shorter TCRB CDR3s in all four CD4+ subsets of Type 1 diabetes patients.

Sequenced material consisted of expressed TCRB transcripts (all of the isolated RNA was reverse transcribed). This table comes from immunoSEQ multiplex PCR, and its TCRdb copy is limited to in-frame clones, with some not included. The sample includes roughly 340,000 clones, over 10% of them seen just once. Their specific antigens are unknown. Sequencing used naive CD4+ T cells from blood. Source of these receptors: a woman between 18 and 30 years old with type 1 diabetes.

The J gene is TRBJ2-2, the V gene TRBV28; D unclear. Germline CDR1 MDHEN, CDR2 SYDVKM. CDR3 size: 12 residues. V lost 3 bases and J 5 bases, leaving 4 bases between the germline ends. The CDR3 loop is CASSFPTGELFF. The CDR3 region has the DNA TGTGCCAGCAGTTTTCCTACCGGGGAGCTGTTTTTT.

The J gene is TRBJ1-4, the V gene TRBV9; 8 positions match TRBD1. V lost 5 bases to trimming and J lost 5 bases; unmatched junction nucleotides: 5. The CDR3 covers 14 residues. CDR1 SGDLS and CDR2 YYNGEE come from the germline V gene. CDR3 coding DNA: TGTGCCAGCAGTGCGGACAGGGAGAATGAAAAACTGTTTTTT. Protein: CASSADRENEKLFF. The full variable domain, completed using reference TRBV9 and TRBJ1-4, is DSGVTQTPKHLITATGQRVTLRCSPRSGDLSVYWYQQSLDQGLQFLIQYYNGEERAKGNILERFSAQQFPDLHSELNLSSLELGDSALYFCASSADRENEKLFFGSGTQLSVL.

The rearrangement links TRBV4-1 to TRBJ1-4, with a weak D call TRBD1 (6 bases). Trimming cost V 10 bases and J 10 bases, with 16 bases left between them. Germline loops: CDR1 MGHRA, CDR2 YSYEKL. There are 12 residues in the CDR3. The CDR3 sequence: CATTGGRGKLFF. CDR3 bases: TGCGCCACCACCGGGGGGCGAGGAAAACTGTTTTTT.

V and J are TRBV20-1 and TRBJ1-1; no clear D. Per the germline V gene, CDR1 is DFQATT and CDR2 is SNEGSKA (reference sequence). V was pared by 5 bases and J by 10 bases, with 11 bases between. The CDR3 is 10 amino acids. CDR3 in amino acids: CSAVAARAFF. In DNA form, the CDR3 reads TGCAGTGCTGTTGCGGCTCGAGCTTTCTTT.

CDR3 residues: CASSLVGTSIKSSYEQYF. As DNA, the CDR3 is TGTGCCAGCAGCTTAGTGGGGACTAGCATCAAGAGCTCCTACGAGCAGTACTTC. The chain carries TRBV7-2 and TRBJ2-7, with TRBD2 matching 9 bases. The CDR3 loop spans 18 amino acids. V dropped 1 base and J dropped 0; count of bases not matched to a gene: 10. CDR1 SGHTA and CDR2 FQGNSA come from the germline V gene.

This clone was counted only a few times. The chain combines TRBV5-4 with TRBJ2-7, with 8 bases that match TRBD2. Trimming took 1 base from V and 2 from J; bases not matched to a gene: 2. Germline V gene lookup returns CDR1 SGHNT and CDR2 YYREEE (reference sequence). This CDR3 comprises 14 residues. The CDR3 region is CASSLTSGAYEQYF. CDR3 DNA: TGTGCCAGCAGCTTGACTAGCGGAGCCTACGAGCAGTACTTC.

The J gene is TRBJ2-5, the V gene TRBV19; tentatively, D is TRBD1 (5 bases). This CDR3 spans 13 amino acids. CDR1 and CDR2 (germline): LNHDA, SQIVND (reference sequence). Trimming took 5 bases from V and 2 from J, leaving 9 bases between them. Here the CDR3 DNA reads TGTGCCAGTAGTGATACAGGTCAAGAGACCCAGTACTTC. This codes for CASSDTGQETQYF.

This clone turned up a few times. The chain uses TRBV5-4 and TRBJ1-4, with D tentatively TRBD1 (6 bases). V was pared by 3 bases and J by 8 bases, with 14 bases between. CDR1 is SGHNT, CDR2 YYREEE, per germline (reference sequence). This CDR3 has 14 residues. CDR3 sequence: CASSSQGLEEKLFF. CDR3 sequence (DNA): TGTGCCAGCAGCTCGCAGGGGTTAGAAGAAAAACTGTTTTTT.

This clone was counted between two and nine times. The J gene is TRBJ2-1, the V gene TRBV19; 7 nucleotides align to TRBD2. The trim removed 5 bases at V and 7 bases at J, leaving 11 bases unmatched. This CDR3 region has 15 residues. Germline loops: CDR1 LNHDA, CDR2 SQIVND (reference sequence). CDR3 sequence reads: CASSVSGTRGNEQFF. Here the CDR3 DNA reads TGTGCCAGTAGTGTGAGCGGGACCCGAGGAAATGAGCAGTTCTTC.

This clone was counted between two and nine times. The rearrangement joins TRBV11-2 to TRBJ1-1, with TRBD1 matching over 7 bases. This CDR3 is 14 amino acids long. V lost 5 bases, J lost 2 bases, and 5 bases stayed unmatched. Germline assignment: CDR1 SGHAT and CDR2 FQNNGV. The CDR3 sequence is CASSLTGLNTEAFF. CDR3 bases: TGTGCCAGCAGCCTGACAGGGCTCAACACTGAAGCTTTCTTT.

The table lists this clone with a few counts. The chain employs TRBV27 and TRBJ2-5; 9 nucleotides agree with TRBD2. Per germline, CDR1 MNHEY and CDR2 SMNVEV (reference sequence). The CDR3 extends over 14 amino acids. Trimming took 7 bases from V and 5 from J; bases not matched to a gene: 8. Written as DNA, the CDR3 is TGTGCCAGCACCGCGCGGGAGGGTCTGGAGACCCAGTACTTC. This translates into CASTAREGLETQYF.

This chain joins TRBV5-4 and TRBJ2-1; D remains unclear. Germline CDR1 reads SGHNT; CDR2 reads YYREEE (reference sequence). There are 14 residues in the CDR3. Trimming took off 0 bases at V and 5 bases at J, with 9 bases between the two ends. CDR3 amino acids: CASSLARLDNEQFF. For the CDR3, the DNA is TGTGCCAGCAGCTTGGCTAGGTTGGACAATGAGCAGTTCTTC.

Comment on this clone: At the DNA level, this CDR3 is encoded by other sequences in the same sample as well. This CDR3 is CASSSNRGNEKLFF. The CDR3 DNA reads as TGTGCCAGCAGCTCCAACAGGGGTAATGAAAAACTGTTTTTT. The chain joins TRBV7-9 to TRBJ1-4; the match to TRBD1 covers 7 bases. The CDR3 covers 14 residues. The V gene's germline CDR1 is SEHNR and CDR2 FQNEAQ (reference sequence). J gave up 4 bases and V 4 bases, and 3 bases lay outside the gene matches.

The chain links TRBV11-2 to TRBJ2-3; 11 bases map to TRBD2. Germline assignment: CDR1 SGHAT and CDR2 FQNNGV. The CDR3 consists of 15 residues. Trimming removed 3 bases from V and 6 bases from J; junction bases left unmatched: 5. The CDR3 region is CASSFRLAGSDTQYF. DNA for the CDR3: TGTGCCAGCAGCTTTAGACTAGCGGGGTCGGATACGCAGTATTTT.

This chain uses TRBV9 with TRBJ2-7, with 7 bases lining up with TRBD1. The CDR3 extends over 13 amino acids. V shed 2 bases and J 6 bases; nucleotides not matched to a gene: 5. Germline V gene sequence: CDR1 SGDLS, CDR2 YYNGEE. CDR3 coding DNA: TGTGCCAGCAGCGTCCGGACAGGTAGCGAGCAGTACTTC. This encodes CASSVRTGSEQYF.

V gene TRBV2 combines with J gene TRBJ1-4; D might be TRBD1 (6 bases). From germline, CDR1 is SNHLY and CDR2 FYNNEI. The CDR3 is 11 amino acids. The CDR3 spells CGTRGNEKLFF. CDR3 DNA: TGTGGGACAAGGGGGAATGAAAAACTGTTTTTT.

A few counts support this clone. J is TRBJ2-2 and V is TRBV10-3; D is unclear. Per germline, CDR1 ENHRY and CDR2 SYGVKD. The CDR3 runs to 11 residues. V lost 8 bases and J 4 bases, leaving 5 bases between the germline ends. This CDR3 is CAIASTGELFF. The CDR3 DNA reads TGTGCCATCGCCAGCACCGGGGAGCTGTTTTTT.

This clone has a handful of counts. V is TRBV7-6 and J is TRBJ2-5, with TRBD1 matching over 7 bases. CDR1 SGHVS and CDR2 FNYEAQ come from the germline V gene. The trim removed 5 bases at V and 2 bases at J, leaving 5 bases unmatched. The CDR3 sequence is 14 residues long. The CDR3 region has the DNA TGTGCCAGCAGCCTCGGGACAGCACAAGAGACCCAGTACTTC. It specifies CASSLGTAQETQYF.

V is TRBV29-1 and J is TRBJ2-2; 9 nucleotides align to TRBD2. The CDR3 extends over 15 amino acids. After removal of 4 bases from V and 5 bases from J, the junction contained 8 bases not matched to a gene. Germline V CDR1 and CDR2: SQVTM, ANQGSEA. CDR3 nucleotides: TGCAGCGTTGCCGGGCTAGCGGGATCTACCGGGGAGCTGTTTTTT. As protein: CSVAGLAGSTGELFF.

This clone was observed a few times. This chain connects TRBV7-9 to TRBJ2-3, with D tentatively TRBD2 (6 bases). Trimming removed 3 bases from V and 0 bases from J, with 7 bases in between. The CDR3 has 14 residues. CDR1 SEHNR and CDR2 FQNEAQ come from the germline V gene (reference sequence). The CDR3 here is CASSFAGSTDTQYF. In DNA, the CDR3 is TGTGCCAGCAGCTTCGCGGGAAGCACAGATACGCAGTATTTT.

The chain links TRBV7-2 to TRBJ2-6; weak D call: TRBD1 (6 bases). Looked up from germline, CDR1 is SGHTA and CDR2 is FQGNSA. Between the trimmed V and J ends, which lost 1 base and 0 bases, there was a span of 13 bases. This CDR3 spans 18 amino acids. The CDR3 loop is CASSLGAGVYSGANVLTF. CDR3 DNA sequence: TGTGCCAGCAGCTTAGGGGCAGGGGTATACTCTGGGGCCAACGTCCTGACTTTC.

This sequence joins TRBV25-1 and TRBJ2-2; D gene ambiguous. Trimming took off 7 bases at V and 5 bases at J, with 14 bases between the two ends. There are 14 residues in the CDR3. The germline gives CDR1 MGHDK, CDR2 SYGVNS. In DNA, the CDR3 is TGTGCCAGCACCATTACAGCTGGTACCGGGGAGCTGTTTTTT. It yields the protein CASTITAGTGELFF.

This clone occurred a few times. This sequence joins TRBV7-2 and TRBJ1-6; possibly TRBD1 for D (5 bases). Germline CDR1 and CDR2: SGHTA and FQGNSA. This CDR3 region has 13 residues. The V end lost 1 base, the J end lost 13 bases, and 11 bases lay between the germline ends. The CDR3 DNA follows: TGTGCCAGCAGCTTAGAGGGACTGAACCCCCTCCACTTT. Translated: CASSLEGLNPLHF.